This is a list of T cell receptor beta chains from one sample in a study of STAT5B mutations in CD4+ large granular lymphocyte leukemia. Sequenced by immunoSEQ multiplex PCR; TCRdb stores in-frame clones only, minus some. The sample consists of 20,000 or so clones, roughly 80% of them appearing once. Sequencing was carried out using CD4+ T cells from blood buffy coats. Every receptor here comes from a human donor in good health. The CDR3 runs from the conserved cysteine through the conserved F or W. Each record gives: D gene, CDR3 length, clone size, J gene, V gene, CDR3 protein, CDR3 DNA. The D gene is left open where the match is weak. Not every row has a clone size; where given, it reads once, few, many or a size class.

TRBD2,14,-,TRBJ2-5,TRBV18,CASSPRRDYQTQYF,TGTGCCAGCTCACCGCGGCGGGACTATCAGACCCAGTACTTC
-,16,-,TRBJ2-3,TRBV11-3,CASSLGGRTSADTQYF,TGTGCCAGCAGCTTAGGGGGGAGGACGTCTGCAGATACGCAGTATTTT
TRBD2,14,-,TRBJ2-5,TRBV5-6,CASSLVGGTETQYF,TGTGCCAGCAGCTTGGTCGGGGGGACAGAGACCCAGTACTTC
TRBD2,16,-,TRBJ2-7,TRBV27,CASSFRAGGSVYEQYF,TGTGCCAGCAGTTTCAGAGCGGGAGGTTCGGTGTACGAGCAGTACTTC
-,13,-,TRBJ1-1,TRBV18,CASSKGGNTEAFF,TGTGCCAGCTCAAAGGGGGGGAACACTGAAGCTTTCTTT
TRBD2,13,few,TRBJ2-7,TRBV2,CASSGTSGLEQYF,TGTGCCAGCAGCGGGACTAGCGGGCTCGAGCAGTACTTC
-,14,-,TRBJ1-5,TRBV2,CASSERGVNQPQHF,TGTGCCAGCAGTGAACGGGGGGTGAATCAGCCCCAGCATTTT
-,13,-,TRBJ1-2,TRBV2,CASSPQAKYGYTF,TGTGCCAGCAGCCCTCAGGCGAAGTATGGCTACACCTTC
-,12,-,TRBJ2-1,TRBV19,CASSPQYNEQFF,TGTGCCAGTAGTCCCCAATACAATGAGCAGTTCTTC
-,13,-,TRBJ1-2,TRBV6-1,CARESTGNYGYTF,TGTGCCAGGGAATCGACAGGTAACTATGGCTACACCTTC
-,13,-,TRBJ2-7,TRBV28,CASRAGSTYEQYF,TGTGCCAGCAGGGCGGGGTCAACCTACGAGCAGTACTTC
-,15,-,TRBJ2-6,TRBV15,CATSSSGPGANVLTF,TGTGCCACCAGCAGTTCGGGGCCTGGGGCCAACGTCCTGACTTTC
TRBD2,16,-,TRBJ2-2,TRBV18,CASSPPLLAGTGELFF,TGTGCCAGCTCACCACCGCTCCTAGCGGGAACCGGGGAGCTGTTTTTT
-,15,-,TRBJ2-3,TRBV6-4,CASSDGRLLTDTQYF,TGTGCCAGCAGTGACGGACGCCTACTCACAGATACGCAGTATTTT
-,12,-,TRBJ1-1,TRBV29-1,CSVAVLNTEAFF,TGCAGCGTCGCAGTCCTGAACACTGAAGCTTTCTTT
-,14,-,TRBJ2-2,TRBV5-8,CASSWATGTGELFF,TGTGCCAGCAGCTGGGCCACAGGGACCGGGGAGCTGTTTTTT